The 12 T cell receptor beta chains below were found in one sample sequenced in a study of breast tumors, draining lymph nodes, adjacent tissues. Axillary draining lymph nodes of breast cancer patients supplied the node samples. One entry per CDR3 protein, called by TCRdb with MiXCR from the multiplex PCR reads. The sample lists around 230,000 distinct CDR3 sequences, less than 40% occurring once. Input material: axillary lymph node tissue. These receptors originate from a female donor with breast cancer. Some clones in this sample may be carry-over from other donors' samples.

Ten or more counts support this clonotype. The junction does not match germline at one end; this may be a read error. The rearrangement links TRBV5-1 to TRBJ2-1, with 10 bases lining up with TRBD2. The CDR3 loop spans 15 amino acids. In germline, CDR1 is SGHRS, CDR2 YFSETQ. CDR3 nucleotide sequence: TGCGCCAGCAGCTTGGCAGCGGGGGGGGGATCAGTTGGCGCGTTC. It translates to CASSLAAGGGSVGAF.

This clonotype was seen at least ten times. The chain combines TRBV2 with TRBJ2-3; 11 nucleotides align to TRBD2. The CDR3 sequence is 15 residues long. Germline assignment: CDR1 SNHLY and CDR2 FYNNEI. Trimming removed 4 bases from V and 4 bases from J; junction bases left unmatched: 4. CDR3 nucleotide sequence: TGTGCCAGCAGTGTTGCTAGCGGGAGGCCAGATACGCAGTATTTT. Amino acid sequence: CASSVASGRPDTQYF.

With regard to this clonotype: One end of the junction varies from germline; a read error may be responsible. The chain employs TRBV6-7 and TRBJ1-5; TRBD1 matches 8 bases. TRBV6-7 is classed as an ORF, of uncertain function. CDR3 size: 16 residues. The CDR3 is CAGSYSRPGGFQPQHF. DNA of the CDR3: TGTGCCGGCAGTTACTCGAGGCCAGGGGGCTTTCAGCCCCAGCATTTT.

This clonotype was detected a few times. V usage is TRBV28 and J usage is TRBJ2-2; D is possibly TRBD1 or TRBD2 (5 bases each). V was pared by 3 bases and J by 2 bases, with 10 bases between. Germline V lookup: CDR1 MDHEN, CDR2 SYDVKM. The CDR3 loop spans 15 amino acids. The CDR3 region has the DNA TGTGCCAGCAGTTTGTCTCGGGGCAACACCGGGGAGCTGTTTTTT. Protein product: CASSLSRGNTGELFF.

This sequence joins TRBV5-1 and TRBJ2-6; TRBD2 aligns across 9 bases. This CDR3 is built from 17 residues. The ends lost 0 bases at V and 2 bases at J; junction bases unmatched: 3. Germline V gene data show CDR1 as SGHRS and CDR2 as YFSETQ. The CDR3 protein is CASSLDPSGTGANVLTF. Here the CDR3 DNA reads TGCGCCAGCAGCTTGGACCCTAGCGGGACTGGGGCCAACGTCCTGACTTTC.

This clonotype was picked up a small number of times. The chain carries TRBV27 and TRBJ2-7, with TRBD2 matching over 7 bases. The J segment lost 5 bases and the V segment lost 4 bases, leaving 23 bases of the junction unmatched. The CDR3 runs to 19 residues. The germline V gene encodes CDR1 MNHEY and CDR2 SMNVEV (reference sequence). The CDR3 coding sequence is TGTGCCAGCAGTTGGGGACCCTATGCTGCCGGGAGGTCTTTGGACGAGCAGTACTTC. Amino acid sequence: CASSWGPYAAGRSLDEQYF.

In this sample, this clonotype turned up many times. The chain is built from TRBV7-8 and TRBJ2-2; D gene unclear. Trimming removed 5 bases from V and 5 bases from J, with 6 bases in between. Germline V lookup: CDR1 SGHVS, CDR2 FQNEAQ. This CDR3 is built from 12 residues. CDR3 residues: CASSPRTGELFF. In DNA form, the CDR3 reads TGTGCCAGCAGCCCGCGAACCGGGGAGCTGTTTTTT.

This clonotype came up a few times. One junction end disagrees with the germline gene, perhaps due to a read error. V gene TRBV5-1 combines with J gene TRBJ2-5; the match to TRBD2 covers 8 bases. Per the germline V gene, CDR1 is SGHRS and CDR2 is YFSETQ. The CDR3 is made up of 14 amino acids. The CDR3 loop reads CASRLAGFQDTQYF. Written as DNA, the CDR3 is TGCGCCAGCCGGCTAGCGGGCTTCCAAGACACCCAGTACTTC.

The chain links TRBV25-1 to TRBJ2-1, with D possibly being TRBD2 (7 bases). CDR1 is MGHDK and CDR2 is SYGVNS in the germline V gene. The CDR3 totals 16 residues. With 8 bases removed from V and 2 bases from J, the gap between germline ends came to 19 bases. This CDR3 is CASSPRGGITYNEQFF. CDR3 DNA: TGTGCCAGCTCACCAAGGGGGGGCATTACCTACAATGAGCAGTTCTTC.

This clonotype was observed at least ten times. Here the CDR3 reads CASSGTGRSSGNTIYF. The CDR3, as DNA: TGTGCCAGTAGCGGTACAGGACGGAGCTCTGGAAACACCATATATTTT. The gene calls are TRBV19 and TRBJ1-3; D may be TRBD1 (5 bases). This CDR3 region has 16 residues. Trimming took off 6 bases at V and 0 bases at J, with 15 bases between the two ends. Germline V gives CDR1 LNHDA, CDR2 SQIVND (reference sequence).

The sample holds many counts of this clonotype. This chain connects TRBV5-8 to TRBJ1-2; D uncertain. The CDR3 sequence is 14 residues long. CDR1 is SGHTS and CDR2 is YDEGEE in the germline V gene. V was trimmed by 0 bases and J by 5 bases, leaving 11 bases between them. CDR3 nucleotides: TGTGCCAGCAGCTTGGCGGGAAAGCGATATGGCTACACCTTC. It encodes CASSLAGKRYGYTF.

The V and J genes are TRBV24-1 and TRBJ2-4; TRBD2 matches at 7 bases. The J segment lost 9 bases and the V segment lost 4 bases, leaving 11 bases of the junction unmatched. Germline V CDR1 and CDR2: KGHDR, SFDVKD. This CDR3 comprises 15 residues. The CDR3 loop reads CATSDPRTRDGIQYF. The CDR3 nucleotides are TGTGCCACCAGTGACCCCCGGACTAGAGATGGCATTCAGTACTTC.